The rows below give T cell receptor beta chains drawn from one sample of a study of cytomegalovirus exposure and HLA in healthy donors. This table comes from immunoSEQ multiplex PCR, and its TCRdb copy is limited to in-frame clones, with some not included. The sample lists roughly 64,000 clones, 85% to 95% seen once, with around 5.5% in the top ten. The specimen sequenced was PBMCs. These receptors originate from a woman under 30 in good health and CMV-seropositive. Both conserved end residues are trimmed from each CDR3.

CDR3 protein: ASSLAGTGEY
J gene: TRBJ2-7
V gene: TRBV5-6

CDR3 protein: ATQARQGANSPLH
J gene: TRBJ1-6
V gene: TRBV28

CDR3 protein: ASSFIGLAGTDTQY
J gene: TRBJ2-3
V gene: TRBV7-2

CDR3 protein: ATLNKGDPYGYT
J gene: TRBJ1-2
V gene: TRBV6-5

CDR3 protein: SVSPGQGVYNEQF
J gene: TRBJ2-1
V gene: TRBV29-1

CDR3 protein: ALVSGQGTQY
J gene: TRBJ2-3
V gene: TRBV6-1

CDR3 protein: ASSPGSGQGNNEQF
J gene: TRBJ2-1
V gene: TRBV18

CDR3 protein: ASSDDRVGSNEKLF
J gene: TRBJ1-4
V gene: TRBV5-1

CDR3 protein: SGSRGGQGTGELF
J gene: TRBJ2-2
V gene: TRBV29-1

CDR3 protein: ASSLVPRQGATEAF
J gene: TRBJ1-1
V gene: TRBV7-2

CDR3 protein: ASSSLAGGPSADTQY
J gene: TRBJ2-3
V gene: TRBV7-9

CDR3 protein: AVRTGLSYEQY
J gene: TRBJ2-7
V gene: TRBV28

CDR3 protein: ASSFHPLAGAYNEQF
J gene: TRBJ2-1
V gene: TRBV27

CDR3 protein: ASSFRDRGISGNTIY
J gene: TRBJ1-3
V gene: TRBV7-6

CDR3 protein: ASSLRRGTGGKTNEKLF
J gene: TRBJ1-4
V gene: TRBV27

CDR3 protein: ATHSPPRQGISYEQY
J gene: TRBJ2-7
V gene: TRBV28

CDR3 protein: ASSYKGYDYGYT
J gene: TRBJ1-2
V gene: TRBV6-5

CDR3 protein: ASSETNNQPQH
J gene: TRBJ1-5
V gene: TRBV6-1

CDR3 protein: ATSRDRGSGGSRQY
J gene: TRBJ2-4
V gene: TRBV15

CDR3 protein: ASSSWTGSEQY
J gene: TRBJ2-7
V gene: TRBV5-6

CDR3 protein: ASSVGDFNQPQH
J gene: TRBJ1-5
V gene: TRBV9

CDR3 protein: ASSLRPGQGLGPEIEAF
J gene: TRBJ1-1
V gene: TRBV7-9

CDR3 protein: ASSLSSLYTGELF
J gene: TRBJ2-2
V gene: TRBV27

CDR3 protein: ASSFGTSEHNEQF
J gene: TRBJ2-1
V gene: TRBV5-1

CDR3 protein: ASSSGDIPAALH
J gene: TRBJ1-6
V gene: TRBV7-9

CDR3 protein: ATIRGAVEAF
J gene: TRBJ1-1
V gene: TRBV28

CDR3 protein: ASSLGSEWETQY
J gene: TRBJ2-5
V gene: TRBV6-5

CDR3 protein: ASSADGDRHYGYT
J gene: TRBJ1-2
V gene: TRBV11-2

CDR3 protein: AGNRGYGYT
J gene: TRBJ1-2
V gene: TRBV2

CDR3 protein: ASSARGRTANTGELF
J gene: TRBJ2-2
V gene: TRBV4-1

CDR3 protein: ASSGLQREAAGELF
J gene: TRBJ2-2
V gene: TRBV6-1

CDR3 protein: AWSAGDSNQPQH
J gene: TRBJ1-5
V gene: TRBV30

CDR3 protein: ASSLDRGRTEAF
J gene: TRBJ1-1
V gene: TRBV4-3

CDR3 protein: ASSSPSNQPQH
J gene: TRBJ1-5
V gene: TRBV28

CDR3 protein: ASSSSLTNEQY
J gene: TRBJ2-7
V gene: TRBV27

CDR3 protein: ASSSSSYEQY
J gene: TRBJ2-7
V gene: TRBV27

CDR3 protein: ASSPDRALYEQY
J gene: TRBJ2-7
V gene: TRBV6-5

CDR3 protein: ASSRQGVGEKLF
J gene: TRBJ1-4
V gene: TRBV6-5

CDR3 protein: ASSFRLAGAREQY
J gene: TRBJ2-7
V gene: TRBV28

CDR3 protein: ASSSSGGGLSEQF
J gene: TRBJ2-1
V gene: TRBV5-4

CDR3 protein: ASSSTFHLSRDRGREQY
J gene: TRBJ2-7
V gene: TRBV19

CDR3 protein: ASSKEGTGRNYGYT
J gene: TRBJ1-2
V gene: TRBV5-4

CDR3 protein: ASSLPSGETNTGELF
J gene: TRBJ2-2
V gene: TRBV7-2

CDR3 protein: ASSPSQGSNYGYT
J gene: TRBJ1-2
V gene: TRBV18

CDR3 protein: AWSVRIWGGIQETQY
J gene: TRBJ2-5
V gene: TRBV30

CDR3 protein: ASSQEYAAGTEAF
J gene: TRBJ1-1
V gene: TRBV4-3

CDR3 protein: ASSRHRTEAF
J gene: TRBJ1-1
V gene: TRBV6-1

CDR3 protein: ASSLGGGRTQY
J gene: TRBJ2-3
V gene: TRBV28

CDR3 protein: ASSPDRSYEQY
J gene: TRBJ2-7
V gene: TRBV28